This T cell receptor beta chain is from a study of T cell responses to AZD1222 COVID-19 vaccine. Study-wide findings and caveats: Two AZD1222 administrations were followed by greater Spike-specific TCR breadth and depth. White British donors predominated, females outnumbered males, and clonal diversity was possibly underestimated. Nearly half of spike-specific TCRs reportedly go after variant regions that carry no mutations.

V lost 0 bases, J lost 12 bases, and 12 bases lay in between. This CDR3 contains 13 residues. The assay was immunoSEQ multiplex PCR, and TCRdb's table has in-frame clones only and misses some. The profile shows about 120,000 clones, around nine tenths of them singletons. About this clone itself: The antigen is unknown.

The chain is built from TRBV12-3 or TRBV12-4 and TRBJ2-1, with D uncertain. This material consisted of peripheral blood, taken 28 days after the second dose of the MenACWY control vaccine. The receptor was isolated from an adult who received the MenACWY meningococcal vaccine as a control. This CDR3 reads CASSLAPGSVQFF. DNA of the CDR3: TGTGCCAGCAGTTTAGCCCCAGGATCCGTGCAGTTCTTC.